A single sample is the source of the 26 T cell receptor beta chains below, sequenced in a study of cytomegalovirus exposure and HLA in healthy donors. With 60 Vbeta and 13 Jbeta primers, the PCR was carried out. Assay: immunoSEQ multiplex PCR; the TCRdb copy retains only in-frame clones and omits some. Of 150,000 to 200,000 clones listed, roughly 87% were seen once; the top ten hold about 4%. Sequencing used PBMCs. The origin of the receptors is a man in his fifties or sixties in good health and CMV-seropositive.

V and J are TRBV7-7 and TRBJ2-2, with 10 bases fitting TRBD2. Germline CDR1 and CDR2: SSHAT and FNYEAQ (reference sequence). This CDR3 region has 18 residues. Unmatched junction bases numbered 13, after V lost 5 bases and J lost 4 bases. The CDR3 region has the DNA TGTGCCAGCAGCCCAAAATCCGGACTAGCGGCGGCCACCGGGGAGCTGTTTTTT. It codes for CASSPKSGLAAATGELFF.

V gene TRBV30 combines with J gene TRBJ2-2; the match to TRBD2 covers 8 bases. The CDR3 has 18 amino acids. V was pared by 2 bases and J by 0 bases, with 11 bases of the junction left unmatched. Germline CDR1 and CDR2: GTSNPN and SVGIG (reference sequence). DNA for the CDR3: TGTGCCTGGAGTCCTAGCGGGTTACTCTACGCGAACACCGGGGAGCTGTTTTTT. Translated, it gives CAWSPSGLLYANTGELFF. The variable domain in full, with the rest retrieved from reference TRBV30 and TRBJ2-2, is SQTIHQWPATLVQPVGSPLSLECTVEGTSNPNLYWYRQAAGRGLQLLFYSVGIGQISSEVPQNLSASRPQDRQFILSSKKLLLSDSGFYLCAWSPSGLLYANTGELFFGEGSRLTVL.

The chain is built from TRBV18 and TRBJ1-3; D might be TRBD1 (5 bases). This CDR3 region has 16 residues. V was trimmed by 0 bases and J by 0 bases, leaving 9 bases between them. Germline V gives CDR1 KGHSH, CDR2 LQKENI. The CDR3 loop is CASSPPQGNSGNTIYF. The CDR3, as DNA: TGTGCCAGCTCACCACCGCAGGGAAACTCTGGAAACACCATATATTTT. The variable domain in full, completed from reference TRBV18 and TRBJ1-3, reads NAGVMQNPRHLVRRRGQEARLRCSPMKGHSHVYWYRQLPEEGLKFMVYLQKENIIDESGMPKERFSAEFPKEGPSILRIQQVVRGDSAAYFCASSPPQGNSGNTIYFGEGSWLTVV.

The chain recombines TRBV29-1 with TRBJ1-4; D gene ambiguous. The CDR3 contains 12 residues. Deletions cut 3 bases from V and 7 bases from J, with 9 bases between. CDR1 is SQVTM, CDR2 ANQGSEA, per germline. CDR3 region: CSVESLGEKLFF. CDR3 nucleotides: TGCAGCGTTGAGTCCCTAGGTGAAAAACTGTTTTTT.

V gene TRBV6-5 combines with J gene TRBJ2-1; a possible D gene is TRBD1 (5 bases). The CDR3 has 15 amino acids. The V and J ends lost 4 bases and 10 bases respectively, with 20 bases between them. Germline CDR1 is MNHEY and CDR2 is SVGAGI. The DNA of the CDR3 is TGTGCCAGCAGTTTGGGTAGCTTGGGGCGGCTAGAGCAGTTCTTC. Its protein product is CASSLGSLGRLEQFF.

This clone was counted once. This chain connects TRBV19 to TRBJ1-2; 7 positions agree with TRBD1. Germline trimming cut 5 bases from V and 2 bases from J; bases unmatched to any gene: 8. This CDR3 comprises 15 residues. CDR1 is LNHDA and CDR2 is SQIVND in the germline V gene (reference sequence). The DNA of the CDR3 is TGTGCCAGTAGTGCGCGACAGGGATGGAACTATGGCTACACCTTC. Translated, it gives CASSARQGWNYGYTF.

This chain connects TRBV2 to TRBJ2-2; possible D gene TRBD1, 6 bases. Germline CDR1 reads SNHLY; CDR2 reads FYNNEI. The CDR3 contains 15 residues. The germline V and J ends were trimmed by 6 bases and 5 bases, with 16 bases remaining between them. This CDR3 is CASSPARTATGELFF. In DNA form, the CDR3 reads TGTGCCAGCAGCCCGGCCCGGACAGCAACCGGGGAGCTGTTTTTT.

The chain couples TRBV7-2 to TRBJ2-3, with 16 nucleotides matching TRBD2. V shed 2 bases and J 2 bases; nucleotides not matched to a gene: 7. Germline CDR1 is SGHTA and CDR2 is FQGNSA. The CDR3 contains 19 residues. This CDR3 reads CASSLRPGLAGGPTDTQYF. The CDR3 nucleotides read TGTGCCAGCAGCTTAAGACCGGGACTAGCGGGGGGGCCCACAGATACGCAGTATTTT. Supplemented by reference TRBV7-2 and TRBJ2-3, the full variable domain reads GAGVSQSPSNKVTEKGKDVELRCDPISGHTALYWYRQSLGQGLEFLIYFQGNSAPDKSGLPSDRFSAERTGGSVSTLTIQRTQQEDSAVYLCASSLRPGLAGGPTDTQYFGPGTRLTVL.

The chain employs TRBV25-1 and TRBJ2-2, with D perhaps matching TRBD2 (5 bases). The CDR3 contains 18 residues. Germline loops: CDR1 MGHDK, CDR2 SYGVNS. V dropped 0 bases and J dropped 5 bases, with 19 bases sitting between them. CDR3 DNA: TGTGCCAGCAGTGAATATATAACCGTCGGAAGCGGAACCGGGGAGCTGTTTTTT. This gives the protein CASSEYITVGSGTGELFF.

The genes are TRBV1 and TRBJ1-6; no DNA check was done on the table's D call, TRBD1. TRBV1 is given as a pseudogene. This CDR3 is built from 10 residues. The CDR3 loop reads CTSSQGQSSF. The CDR3 nucleotides read TGCACCAGCAGCCAAGGACAAAGCAGCTTT.

The chain links TRBV5-6 to TRBJ2-4, with 8 bases aligning to TRBD1. V shed 0 bases and J 13 bases; nucleotides not matched to a gene: 9. The V gene's germline CDR1 is SGHDT and CDR2 YYEEEE. CDR3 length: 14 amino acids. CDR3 nucleotide sequence: TGTGCCAGCAGCTTGGGACAGGGGAATTTCGGCCAGTACTTC. As protein: CASSLGQGNFGQYF.

This clone was picked up one time. The CDR3 sequence: CASSLDRQSLRGYTF. The CDR3 nucleotides read TGTGCCAGCAGCTTAGATAGACAGTCCCTACGTGGCTACACCTTC. V usage is TRBV7-2 and J usage is TRBJ1-2; tentatively, D is TRBD1 (5 bases). Trimming removed 1 base from V and 7 bases from J, with 16 bases in between. The CDR3 runs 15 residues. Germline V gives CDR1 SGHTA, CDR2 FQGNSA.

The chain carries TRBV7-2 and TRBJ1-2; 8 nucleotides align to TRBD1. J lost 4 bases, V lost 4 bases, and 5 bases had no gene match. CDR1 and CDR2 (germline): SGHTA, FQGNSA. The CDR3 length is 14 residues. The CDR3 is CASSSAQGAYGYTF. CDR3 coding DNA: TGTGCCAGCAGCTCGGCGCAGGGGGCCTATGGCTACACCTTC.

This chain joins TRBV7-9 and TRBJ1-1; D is unclear. V lost 3 bases, J lost 3 bases, and 20 bases lay in between. CDR1 and CDR2 from the germline V gene are SEHNR and FQNEAQ (reference sequence). This CDR3 has 17 amino acids. CDR3 nucleotides: TGTGCCAGCAGCTTGGGAGGGCTGCTCTTTTCGGACACTGAAGCTTTCTTT. As protein: CASSLGGLLFSDTEAFF.

This chain links TRBV27 with TRBJ1-5; D is undetermined. Germline lookup yields CDR1 MNHEY and CDR2 SMNVEV (reference sequence). Trimming pared 6 bases from V and 0 bases from J, leaving 15 bases between. The CDR3 totals 16 residues. Here the CDR3 DNA reads TGTGCCAGCAGAGCGGACGGAACCCTTAGCAATCAGCCCCAGCATTTT. Translating it yields CASRADGTLSNQPQHF.

The rearrangement joins TRBV4-1 to TRBJ1-1; TRBD1 matches 8 bases. CDR1 and CDR2 (germline): MGHRA, YSYEKL. Unmatched junction bases numbered 10, after V lost 5 bases and J lost 5 bases. The CDR3 loop spans 15 amino acids. DNA for the CDR3: TGCGCCAGCAGCGGACAGGGTCAGATTTGGACTGAAGCTTTCTTT. This gives the protein CASSGQGQIWTEAFF.

In its sample, this clone was seen once. The chain couples TRBV10-1 to TRBJ2-5, with 12 bases identical to TRBD2. The J call is in doubt because the DNA end fits TRBJ2-7 better. The CDR3 consists of 14 residues. CDR1 and CDR2 from the germline V gene are WNHNN and SYGVQD (reference sequence). CDR3 in amino acids: CASSPGLAGYEQYF. The CDR3 coding sequence is TGCGCCAGCAGTCCGGGACTAGCGGGCTACGAGCAGTACTTC.

This clone has only one observation. This chain joins TRBV14 and TRBJ2-1, with a possible D match to TRBD2 (5 bases). Germline CDR1 reads SGHDN; CDR2 reads FVKESK. The CDR3 is made up of 16 amino acids. Trimming took off 1 base at V and 4 bases at J, with 14 bases between the two ends. CDR3 loop: CASSQGWRGYYNEQFF. CDR3 bases: TGTGCCAGCAGCCAAGGTTGGCGAGGGTATTACAATGAGCAGTTCTTC.

There are a few counts of this clone. The chain joins TRBV19 to TRBJ2-2, with 7 bases identical to TRBD1. The CDR3 extends over 15 amino acids. After removal of 10 bases from V and 7 bases from J, the junction contained 15 bases not matched to a gene. CDR1 LNHDA and CDR2 SQIVND come from the germline V gene (reference sequence). CDR3 loop: CAILTRGPKGGELFF. The CDR3 DNA follows: TGTGCCATCCTTACGAGGGGGCCCAAGGGCGGGGAGCTGTTTTTT.

The J gene is TRBJ1-4, the V gene TRBV4-2; no firm D call. Trimming took off 0 bases at V and 5 bases at J, with 13 bases between the two ends. This CDR3 region has 16 residues. CDR1 is LGHNA and CDR2 is YNFKEQ in the germline V gene. Here the CDR3 reads CASSQELGRSNEKLFF. CDR3 DNA: TGTGCCAGCAGCCAAGAATTAGGAAGGAGCAATGAAAAACTGTTTTTT.

V and J are TRBV7-3 and TRBJ2-1; D possibly corresponds to TRBD2 (6 bases). This CDR3 region has 17 residues. Trimming cost V 4 bases and J 5 bases, with 21 bases left between them. CDR1 and CDR2 from the germline V gene are SGHTA and FQGTGA. CDR3 nucleotide sequence: TGTGCCAGCAGCTCCAAACTGACTAGTATAGGGCACAATGAGCAGTTCTTC. It specifies CASSSKLTSIGHNEQFF.

The chain recombines TRBV9 with TRBJ2-3, with TRBD2 matching 8 bases. Per germline, CDR1 SGDLS and CDR2 YYNGEE. The CDR3 sequence is 14 residues long. J gave up 7 bases and V 4 bases, and 8 bases lay outside the gene matches. The CDR3 sequence: CASSPPGGAYTQYF. CDR3 DNA sequence: TGTGCCAGCAGCCCCCCGGGGGGGGCGTATACGCAGTATTTT.

This rearrangement joins TRBV2 to TRBJ2-7, with D possibly matching TRBD1 (6 bases). Germline V gene data show CDR1 as SNHLY and CDR2 as FYNNEI. V lost 5 bases and J lost 4, with 9 bases in between. The CDR3 contains 12 residues. The CDR3: CASSWDNYEQYF. In DNA, the CDR3 is TGTGCCAGCAGTTGGGACAATTACGAGCAGTACTTC.

This clone has just a few counts. The chain carries TRBV19 and TRBJ1-2; TRBD1 aligns across 7 bases. The germline V gene encodes CDR1 LNHDA and CDR2 SQIVND (reference sequence). J lost 4 bases, V lost 6 bases, and 5 bases had no gene match. This CDR3 spans 13 amino acids. This chain's CDR3 is CASRRGTAYGYTF. DNA for the CDR3: TGTGCCAGTAGAAGAGGGACAGCCTATGGCTACACCTTC.

The chain combines TRBV5-1 with TRBJ1-4; 10 bases align to TRBD1. Per the germline V gene, CDR1 is SGHRS and CDR2 is YFSETQ. The CDR3 extends over 15 amino acids. Losses at the gene ends were 4 bases for V and 9 bases for J; bases not matched to a gene: 9. The CDR3 here is CASSVAGTGVQKLFF. CDR3 DNA: TGCGCCAGCAGCGTAGCCGGGACAGGGGTGCAAAAACTGTTTTTT.

About this clone itself: This same CDR3 is encoded by further DNA sequences in the sample. This chain connects TRBV7-9 to TRBJ1-2, with TRBD1 matching over 8 bases. CDR1 and CDR2 (germline): SEHNR, FQNEAQ (reference sequence). Trimming at V came to 5 bases and at J to 0 bases, leaving 5 bases not matched to a gene. The CDR3 has 15 residues. CDR3 region: CASSLGTGSNYGYTF. DNA of the CDR3: TGTGCCAGCAGCCTCGGGACAGGATCTAACTATGGCTACACCTTC.